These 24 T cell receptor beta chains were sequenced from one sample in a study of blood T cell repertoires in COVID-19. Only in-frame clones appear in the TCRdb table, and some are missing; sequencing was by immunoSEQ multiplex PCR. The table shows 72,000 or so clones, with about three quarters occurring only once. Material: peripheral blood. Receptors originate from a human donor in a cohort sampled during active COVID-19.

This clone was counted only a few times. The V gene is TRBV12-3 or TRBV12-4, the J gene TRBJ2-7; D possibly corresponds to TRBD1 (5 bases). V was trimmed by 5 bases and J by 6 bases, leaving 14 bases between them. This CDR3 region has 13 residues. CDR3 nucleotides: TGTGCCAGCAGTCAGTTGTCAGGGCGCGAGCAGTACTTC. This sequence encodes CASSQLSGREQYF.

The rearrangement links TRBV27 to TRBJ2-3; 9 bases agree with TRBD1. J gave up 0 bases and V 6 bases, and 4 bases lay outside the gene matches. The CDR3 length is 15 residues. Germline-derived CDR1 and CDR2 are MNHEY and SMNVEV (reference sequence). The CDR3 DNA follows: TGTGCCAGCAGAAACAGGGGGCCGAGCACAGATACGCAGTATTTT. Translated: CASRNRGPSTDTQYF.

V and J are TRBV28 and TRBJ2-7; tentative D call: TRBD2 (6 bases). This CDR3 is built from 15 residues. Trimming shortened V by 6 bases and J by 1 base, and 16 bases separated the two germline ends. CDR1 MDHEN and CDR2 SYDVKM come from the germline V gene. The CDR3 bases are TGTGCCAGCAGCCTCGGGAGCGATTCGTCCTACGAGCAGTACTTC. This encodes CASSLGSDSSYEQYF.

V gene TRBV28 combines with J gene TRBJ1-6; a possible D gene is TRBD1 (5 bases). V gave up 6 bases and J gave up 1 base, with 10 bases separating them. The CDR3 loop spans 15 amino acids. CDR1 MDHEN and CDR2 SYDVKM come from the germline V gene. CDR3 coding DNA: TGTGCCAGCAGAACCGGGGGGTCCTATAATTCACCCCTCCACTTT. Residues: CASRTGGSYNSPLHF.

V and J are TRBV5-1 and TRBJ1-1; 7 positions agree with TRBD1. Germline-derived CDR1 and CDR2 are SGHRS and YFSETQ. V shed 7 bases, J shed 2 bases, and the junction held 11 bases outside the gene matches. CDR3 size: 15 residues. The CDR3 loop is CASAADGQVNTEAFF. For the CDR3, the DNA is TGCGCCAGCGCCGCGGACGGACAGGTTAACACTGAAGCTTTCTTT.

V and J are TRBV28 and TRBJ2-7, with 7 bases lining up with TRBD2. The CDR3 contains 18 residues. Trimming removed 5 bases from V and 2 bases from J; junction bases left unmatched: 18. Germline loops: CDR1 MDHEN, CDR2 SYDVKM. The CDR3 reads CASSGREPGSWGTYEQYF. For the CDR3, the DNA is TGTGCCAGCAGTGGGAGGGAGCCCGGGAGTTGGGGCACCTACGAGCAGTACTTC. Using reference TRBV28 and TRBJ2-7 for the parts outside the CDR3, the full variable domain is DVKVTQSSRYLVKRTGEKVFLECVQDMDHENMFWYRQDPGLGLRLIYFSYDVKMKEKGDIPEGYSVSREKKERFSLILESASTNQTSMYLCASSGREPGSWGTYEQYFGPGTRLTVT.

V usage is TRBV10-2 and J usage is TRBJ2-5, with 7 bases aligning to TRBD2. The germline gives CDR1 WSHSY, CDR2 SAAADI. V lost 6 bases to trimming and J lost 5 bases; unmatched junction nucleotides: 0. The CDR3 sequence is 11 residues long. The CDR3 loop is CASRGGETQYF. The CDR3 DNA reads TGCGCCAGCAGGGGAGGGGAGACCCAGTACTTC.

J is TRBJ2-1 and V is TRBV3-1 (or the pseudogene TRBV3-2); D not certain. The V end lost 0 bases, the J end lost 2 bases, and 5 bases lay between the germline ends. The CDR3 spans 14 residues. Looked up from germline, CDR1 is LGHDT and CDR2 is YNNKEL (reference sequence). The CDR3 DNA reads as TGTGCCAGCAGCCAAGACAGTACCTACAATGAGCAGTTCTTC. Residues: CASSQDSTYNEQFF.

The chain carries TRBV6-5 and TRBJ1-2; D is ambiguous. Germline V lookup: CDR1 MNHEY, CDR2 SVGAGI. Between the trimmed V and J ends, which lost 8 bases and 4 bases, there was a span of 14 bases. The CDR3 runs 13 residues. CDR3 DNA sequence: TGTGCCAGCGGGCCGGGATTGCTCTATGGCTACACCTTC. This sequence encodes CASGPGLLYGYTF.

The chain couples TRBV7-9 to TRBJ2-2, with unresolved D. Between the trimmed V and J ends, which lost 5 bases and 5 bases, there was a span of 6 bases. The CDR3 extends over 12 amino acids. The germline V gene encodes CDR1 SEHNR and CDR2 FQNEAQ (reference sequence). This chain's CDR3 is CASSTTTGELFF. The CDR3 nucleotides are TGTGCCAGCAGCACGACAACCGGGGAGCTGTTTTTT.

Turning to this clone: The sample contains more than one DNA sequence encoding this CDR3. CDR3: CASSQGHGRGQGKLFF. The CDR3, as DNA: TGTGCCAGCAGCCAAGGGCACGGCAGGGGACAGGGAAAACTGTTTTTT. V usage is TRBV3-1 (or the pseudogene TRBV3-2) and J usage is TRBJ1-4; 9 bases align to TRBD1. V lost 1 base to trimming and J lost 10 bases; unmatched junction nucleotides: 10. CDR3 length equals 16 residues. CDR1 is LGHDT, CDR2 YNNKEL, per germline (reference sequence).

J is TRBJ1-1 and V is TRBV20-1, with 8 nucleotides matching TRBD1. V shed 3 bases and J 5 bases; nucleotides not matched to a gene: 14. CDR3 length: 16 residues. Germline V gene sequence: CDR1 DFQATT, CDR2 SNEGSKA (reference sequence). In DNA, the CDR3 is TGCAGTGCTAGTGGACAGGGAATAGAAAAGAGGACTGAAGCTTTCTTT. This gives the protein CSASGQGIEKRTEAFF.

The CDR3 loop reads CASSLRQGANSPLHF. Here the CDR3 DNA reads TGTGCCAGCAGCCTCCGACAGGGGGCGAATTCACCCCTCCACTTT. The chain couples TRBV14 to TRBJ1-6; 10 bases map to TRBD1. The V and J ends lost 4 bases and 7 bases, in that order; junction bases with no gene match: 4. From germline, CDR1 is SGHDN and CDR2 FVKESK. The CDR3 length is 15 residues.

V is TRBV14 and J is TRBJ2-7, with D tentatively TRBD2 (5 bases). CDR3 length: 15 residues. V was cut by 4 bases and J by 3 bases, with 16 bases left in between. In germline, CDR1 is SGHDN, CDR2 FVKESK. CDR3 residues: CASSPDAIGGYEQYF. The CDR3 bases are TGTGCCAGCAGCCCAGATGCGATCGGAGGCTACGAGCAGTACTTC.

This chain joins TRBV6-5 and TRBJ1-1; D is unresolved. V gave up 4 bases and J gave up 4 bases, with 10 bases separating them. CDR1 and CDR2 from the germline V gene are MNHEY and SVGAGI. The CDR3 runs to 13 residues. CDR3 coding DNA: TGTGCCAGCAGTTCGGCAGGCGCCACTGAAGCTTTCTTT. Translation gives CASSSAGATEAFF.

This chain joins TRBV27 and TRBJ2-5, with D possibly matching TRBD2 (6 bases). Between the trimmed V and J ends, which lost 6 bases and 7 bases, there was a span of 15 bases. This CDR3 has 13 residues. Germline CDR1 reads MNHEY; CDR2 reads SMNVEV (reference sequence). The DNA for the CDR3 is TGTGCCAGCAGGAGGGAGGCGGCGACGACCCAGTACTTC. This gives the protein CASRREAATTQYF.

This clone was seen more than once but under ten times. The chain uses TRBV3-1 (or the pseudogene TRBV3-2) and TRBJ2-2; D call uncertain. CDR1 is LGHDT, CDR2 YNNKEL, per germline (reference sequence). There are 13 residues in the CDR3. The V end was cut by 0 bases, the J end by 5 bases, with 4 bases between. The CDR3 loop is CASSQDRTGELFF. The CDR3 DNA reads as TGTGCCAGCAGCCAAGATCGGACCGGGGAGCTGTTTTTT.

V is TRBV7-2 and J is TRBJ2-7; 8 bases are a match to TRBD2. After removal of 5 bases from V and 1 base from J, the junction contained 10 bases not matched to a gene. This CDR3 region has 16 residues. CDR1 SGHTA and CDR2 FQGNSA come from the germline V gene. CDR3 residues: CASSPGLGTRSYEQYF. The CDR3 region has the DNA TGTGCCAGCAGCCCGGGCCTCGGGACTAGATCCTACGAGCAGTACTTC.

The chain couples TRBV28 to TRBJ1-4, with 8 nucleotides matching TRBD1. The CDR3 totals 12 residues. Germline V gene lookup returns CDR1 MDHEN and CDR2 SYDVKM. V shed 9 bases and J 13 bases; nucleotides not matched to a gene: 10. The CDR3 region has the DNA TGTGCCAGTTCCGGGCCCAGGGGGCCACTGTTTTTT. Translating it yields CASSGPRGPLFF.

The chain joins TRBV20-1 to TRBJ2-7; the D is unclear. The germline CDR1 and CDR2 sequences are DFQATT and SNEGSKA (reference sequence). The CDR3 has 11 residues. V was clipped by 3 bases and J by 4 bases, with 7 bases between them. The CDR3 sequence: CSASELYEQYF. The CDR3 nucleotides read TGCAGTGCTAGCGAACTATACGAGCAGTACTTC.

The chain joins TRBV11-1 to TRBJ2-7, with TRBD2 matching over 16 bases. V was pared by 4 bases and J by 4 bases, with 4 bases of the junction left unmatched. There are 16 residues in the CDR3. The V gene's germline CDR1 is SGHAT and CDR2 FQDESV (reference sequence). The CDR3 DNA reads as TGTGCCAGCAGCTGGGGACTAGCGGGAGGGCCTTACGAGCAGTACTTC. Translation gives CASSWGLAGGPYEQYF. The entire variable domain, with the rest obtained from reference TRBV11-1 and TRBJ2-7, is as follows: EAEVAQSPRYKITEKSQAVAFWCDPISGHATLYWYRQILGQGPELLVQFQDESVVDDSQLPKDRFSAERLKGVDSTLKIQPAELGDSAMYLCASSWGLAGGPYEQYFGPGTRLTVT.

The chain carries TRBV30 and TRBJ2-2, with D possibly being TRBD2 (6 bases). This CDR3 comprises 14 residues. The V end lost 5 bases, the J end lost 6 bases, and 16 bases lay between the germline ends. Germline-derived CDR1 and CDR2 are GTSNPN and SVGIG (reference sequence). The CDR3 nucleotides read TGTGCCTGGGAACCGGGGGTTAGTGCCGGGGAGCTGTTTTTT. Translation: CAWEPGVSAGELFF.

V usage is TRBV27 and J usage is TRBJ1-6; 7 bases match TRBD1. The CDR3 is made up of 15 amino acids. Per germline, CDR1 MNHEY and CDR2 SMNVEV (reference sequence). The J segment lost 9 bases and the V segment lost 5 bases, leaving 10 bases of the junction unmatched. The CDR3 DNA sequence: TGTGCCAGCAGTCCGACTGACAGGGTAATTTCACCCCTCCACTTT. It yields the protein CASSPTDRVISPLHF.

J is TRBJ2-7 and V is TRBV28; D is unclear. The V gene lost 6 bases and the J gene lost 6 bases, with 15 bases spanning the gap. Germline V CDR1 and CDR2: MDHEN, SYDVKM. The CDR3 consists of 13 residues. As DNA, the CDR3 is TGTGCCAGCAGCCCTCTCTCGCGAGTCGAGCAGTACTTC. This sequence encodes CASSPLSRVEQYF.